This TCR beta chain was captured in a study of T cell clonotyping in hematopoietic cell transplantation. Findings and caveats of the study: Higher Inverse Simpson Index values in graft donor and pretransplant recipient predicted broader posttransplant TCR diversity. Few recipient clonotypes overlapped donors; over 97% were de novo at given depth. After transplant, recipient diversity fell while pathologically expanded clonotypes grew through day 180.

In germline, CDR1 is LGHNA, CDR2 YSLEER. This CDR3 comprises 16 residues. J gave up 8 bases and V 2 bases, and 6 bases lay outside the gene matches. By share, this clone counts as medium-sized. Its antigen is not identified. The repertoire was sequenced with immunoSEQ multiplex PCR; TCRdb's copy has only in-frame clones and lacks some. In the table there are approximately 26,000 clones, 70% to 85% of which are singletons. Documented time point: recipient sample about 28 days before transplant, after cytoreduction. Recipients were bled about 28 days pretransplant and at posttransplant days 30, 100, 180.

The TCR originated in a woman aged 55 to 70 with acute myeloid leukemia. Some clones in this sample may be carry-over from other donors' samples. The material was peripheral blood mononuclear cells, obtained before stem cell transplant. The chain links TRBV4-3 to TRBJ2-3; 14 bases align to TRBD2. The CDR3 spells CASSQTGTSGSSTQYF. The CDR3 region has the DNA TGCGCCAGCAGCCAAACCGGGACTAGCGGGAGCTCTACGCAGTATTTT.